This entry lists 2 T cell receptor beta chains sequenced from one sample in a study of T cell repertoires in cytomegalovirus infection. Using its own MiXCR run on the reads, TCRdb lists one record per CDR3 protein. The sample shows roughly 76,000 distinct CDR3 sequences, about 4% of them seen only once. The sequencing input was PBMCs. Receptors were obtained from a human donor in good health (CMV status not recorded). Some clones in this sample may be carry-over from other donors' samples.

Many counts were recorded for this clonotype. The chain couples TRBV4-3 to TRBJ2-1; 8 nucleotides align to TRBD1. With 4 bases clipped from V and 5 bases from J, the junction kept 13 bases outside the gene matches. The germline gives CDR1 LGHNA, CDR2 YSLEER. CDR3 length: 17 residues. The CDR3: CASSLHTAGQANNEQFF. In DNA, the CDR3 is TGCGCCAGCAGCCTACACACCGCGGGACAGGCTAACAATGAGCAGTTCTTC.

There are many counts of this clonotype. The chain couples TRBV19 to TRBJ1-1, with D perhaps matching TRBD1 (5 bases). Trimming shortened V by 6 bases and J by 6 bases, and 17 bases separated the two germline ends. CDR3 length equals 14 residues. Germline CDR1 and CDR2: LNHDA and SQIVND (reference sequence). The CDR3 bases are TGTGCCAGTAGCCTAAATGAGGGGCTCGCTGAAGCTTTCTTT. It codes for CASSLNEGLAEAFF.